Listed below are T cell receptor beta chains from one sample, sequenced in a study of blood T cell repertoires in COVID-19. The protocol was immunoSEQ multiplex PCR, while the TCRdb copy is restricted to in-frame clones and leaves out a portion. The sample records 220,000 or so clones, approximately 82% being singletons. Sequenced input: peripheral blood. The receptors come from a woman of 80 years or more with acute or convalescent COVID-19. Each CDR3 is given with its conserved first and last residue. The D gene is left open where the match is weak. Part of the rows lack a size; the others show once, few, many or a class for expanded clones.

>TRBV30|TRBD2|.|TRBJ2-3
CAWSVLGSGRGTDTQYF
TGTGCCTGGAGTGTACTCGGTAGCGGGAGGGGGACAGATACGCAGTATTTT
>TRBV28|TRBD1|.|TRBJ1-2
CASRPGTGGAKGYGYTF
TGTGCCAGCAGGCCGGGGACAGGGGGCGCTAAGGGCTATGGCTACACCTTC
>TRBV6-5|TRBD1|.|TRBJ1-1
CASRGTGGSEAFF
TGTGCCAGCCGAGGGACAGGGGGGTCTGAAGCTTTCTTT
>TRBV11-1|.|.|TRBJ2-1
CASRLVPYNEQFF
TGTGCCAGCAGACTTGTCCCTTACAATGAGCAGTTCTTC
>TRBV5-1|TRBD2|few|TRBJ2-2
CASSLMTSGSSNTGELFF
TGCGCCAGCAGCTTAATGACTAGCGGGAGTTCAAACACCGGGGAGCTGTTTTTT
>TRBV18|TRBD1|.|TRBJ1-2
CASSPYSGQGDGYTF
TGTGCCAGCTCACCCTACTCAGGACAGGGGGACGGCTACACCTTC
>TRBV5-1|TRBD2|few|TRBJ2-7
CASSLEAGASEQYF
TGCGCCAGCAGCTTGGAAGCGGGAGCCTCCGAGCAGTACTTC
>TRBV5-5|TRBD1|once|TRBJ2-6
CASKATGAANVLTF
TGTGCCAGCAAAGCGACAGGGGCGGCCAACGTCCTGACTTTC
>TRBV19|TRBD1|.|TRBJ2-2
CASSILRGPNTGELFF
TGTGCCAGTAGTATCCTCAGGGGGCCAAACACCGGGGAGCTGTTTTTT
>TRBV28|.|.|TRBJ2-2
CASSLWLPGTGELFF
TGTGCCAGCAGTTTATGGCTACCGGGCACCGGGGAGCTGTTTTTT
>TRBV6-2/TRBV6-3|.|.|TRBJ2-7
CASSYVGGLRDEQYF
TGTGCCAGCAGTTACGTGGGCGGCCTCAGGGACGAGCAGTACTTC
>TRBV6-2/TRBV6-3|.|once|TRBJ2-4
CASISSAGAKNIQYF
TGTGCCAGCATTTCCTCCGCAGGAGCCAAAAACATTCAGTACTTC
>TRBV7-9|TRBD2|.|TRBJ2-5
CASSVSTSEGETQYF
TGTGCCAGCAGCGTCTCGACTAGCGAGGGGGAGACCCAGTACTTC
>TRBV5-1|.|once|TRBJ2-1
CASNPLAGAVNEQFF
TGCGCCAGCAACCCACTCGCGGGGGCCGTTAATGAGCAGTTCTTC
>TRBV7-8|.|.|TRBJ2-7
CASSSTPGLMTYEQYF
TGTGCCAGCAGCTCGACGCCAGGGCTAATGACCTACGAGCAGTACTTC
>TRBV11-2|TRBD2|.|TRBJ2-5
CASRRAGRGIQETQYF
TGTGCCAGCAGAAGGGCCGGGCGGGGGATCCAAGAGACCCAGTACTTC
>TRBV2|.|.|TRBJ2-7
CASGASYEQYF
TGTGCCAGCGGGGCTTCCTACGAGCAGTACTTC
>TRBV19|.|.|TRBJ2-7
CASRDSYEQYF
TGTGCCAGTCGGGACTCCTACGAGCAGTACTTC
>TRBV29-1|TRBD2|.|TRBJ2-2
CSVLRLAGERGTGELFF
TGCAGCGTTCTTCGACTAGCGGGAGAGAGGGGCACCGGGGAGCTGTTTTTT
>TRBV10-1|TRBD2|.|TRBJ2-3
CASSEPKLTSGSTDTQYF
TGCGCCAGCAGTGAGCCCAAGTTGACTAGCGGATCCACAGATACGCAGTATTTT
>TRBV3-1/TRBV3-2|TRBD2|.|TRBJ2-4
CASSQGAAGGMSNIQYF
TGTGCCAGCAGCCAAGGGGCGGCGGGGGGGATGTCAAACATTCAGTACTTC
>TRBV5-1|.|.|TRBJ1-6
CASSLEGGDGSPLHF
TGCGCCAGCAGCTTGGAGGGGGGGGATGGATCACCCCTCCACTTT
>TRBV2|.|.|TRBJ1-1
CASGRGGSYTEAFF
TGTGCCAGCGGCCGTGGCGGGAGTTACACTGAAGCTTTCTTT
>TRBV9|.|.|TRBJ1-1
CASSVGRGGTEAFF
TGTGCCAGCAGCGTCGGGAGGGGTGGGACTGAAGCTTTCTTT